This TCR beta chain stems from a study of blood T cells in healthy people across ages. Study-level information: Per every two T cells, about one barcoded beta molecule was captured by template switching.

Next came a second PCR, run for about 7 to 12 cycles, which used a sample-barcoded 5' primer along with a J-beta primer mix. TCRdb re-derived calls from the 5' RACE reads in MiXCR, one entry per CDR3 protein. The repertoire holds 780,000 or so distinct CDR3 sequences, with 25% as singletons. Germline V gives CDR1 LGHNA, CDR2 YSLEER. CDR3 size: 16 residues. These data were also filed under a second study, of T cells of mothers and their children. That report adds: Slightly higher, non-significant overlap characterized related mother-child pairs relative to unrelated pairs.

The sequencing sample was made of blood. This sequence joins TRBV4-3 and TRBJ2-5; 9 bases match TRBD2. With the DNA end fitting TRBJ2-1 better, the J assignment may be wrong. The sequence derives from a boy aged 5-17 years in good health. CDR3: CASSQGGGGGSDEQFF. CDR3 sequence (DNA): TGCGCCAGCAGCCAAGGAGGCGGGGGGGGTTCAGATGAGCAGTTCTTC.